The 9 T cell receptor beta chains in this list originate from one sample, sequenced in a study of T cells in narcolepsy. Produced via immunoSEQ multiplex PCR; TCRdb's table is partial and in-frame only. The sample holds about 30,000 clones, around four fifths seen once. The sequenced sample was CD45RA- memory CD4+ T cells from PBMCs. The receptors shown here come from a human donor with narcolepsy.

The chain employs TRBV29-1 and TRBJ1-2, with D uncertain. Germline CDR1 and CDR2: SQVTM and ANQGSEA. V lost 4 bases and J 7 bases, leaving 22 bases between the germline ends. CDR3 length equals 15 residues. CDR3 protein: CSVATDPAIMVGYTF. DNA of the CDR3: TGCAGCGTTGCAACCGATCCCGCCATAATGGTTGGCTACACCTTC.

The rearrangement links TRBV5-1 to TRBJ1-1; 10 nucleotides agree with TRBD1. Germline assignment: CDR1 SGHRS and CDR2 YFSETQ. The CDR3 extends over 16 amino acids. The V and J ends lost 2 bases and 1 base, in that order; junction bases with no gene match: 5. The CDR3 sequence: CASSFRDRGRNTEAFF. The CDR3 nucleotides read TGCGCCAGCAGCTTCCGGGACAGGGGACGGAACACTGAAGCTTTCTTT. Full variable domain (remainder filled in from reference TRBV5-1 and TRBJ1-1): KAGVTQTPRYLIKTRGQQVTLSCSPISGHRSVSWYQQTPGQGLQFLFEYFSETQRNKGNFPGRFSGRQFSNSRSEMNVSTLELGDSALYLCASSFRDRGRNTEAFFGQGTRLTVV.

The genes are TRBV7-9 and TRBJ1-1; no firm D call. This CDR3 is built from 11 residues. The germline gives CDR1 SEHNR, CDR2 FQNEAQ (reference sequence). The ends were cut back, 10 bases at V and 9 bases at J, with 15 bases in the middle. The CDR3: CAIKKERKAFF. The CDR3 nucleotides are TGTGCCATAAAGAAGGAACGTAAAGCTTTCTTT.

This clone has just a few counts. The rearrangement uses TRBV10-3 and TRBJ2-7, with 7 nucleotides matching TRBD1. The CDR3 contains 16 residues. Trimming at V came to 10 bases and at J to 0 bases, leaving 15 bases not matched to a gene. The germline V gene encodes CDR1 ENHRY and CDR2 SYGVKD. The CDR3 DNA reads TGTGCCACCTCCACCTCCCGGGACAGAGACTCCTACGAGCAGTACTTC. Protein: CATSTSRDRDSYEQYF.

The V call is TRBV7-2, the J call TRBJ1-5; D gene unclear. The germline CDR1 and CDR2 sequences are SGHTA and FQGNSA. The ends were cut back, 5 bases at V and 9 bases at J, with 11 bases in the middle. The CDR3 length is 12 residues. The CDR3, as DNA: TGTGCCAGCAGCCCCGAGCGGGGGCCCCAGCATTTT. The encoded protein is CASSPERGPQHF.

This clone showed up just once. The chain couples TRBV18 to TRBJ1-4; a weak D match, TRBD1 (6 bases). The CDR3 totals 14 residues. Germline-derived CDR1 and CDR2 are KGHSH and LQKENI. V shed 4 bases and J shed 3 bases, with 9 bases lying between them. The chain's CDR3 is CASSQQGANEKLFF. CDR3 bases: TGTGCCAGCTCACAACAGGGAGCTAATGAAAAACTGTTTTTT.

The V call is TRBV6-5, the J call TRBJ1-5, with D possibly matching TRBD1 (5 bases). The CDR3 runs to 15 residues. V gave up 7 bases and J gave up 5 bases, with 18 bases separating them. Germline V gives CDR1 MNHEY, CDR2 SVGAGI. The CDR3 loop is CASTAGPEGYQPQHF. The DNA for the CDR3 is TGTGCCAGCACGGCGGGGCCCGAGGGTTATCAGCCCCAGCATTTT.

The rearrangement links TRBV11-3 to TRBJ2-3; D gene uncertain. The V gene's germline CDR1 is SGHNT and CDR2 YENEEA. V was shortened by 3 bases and J by 2 bases, with 3 bases between the two germline ends. The CDR3 has 12 amino acids. As DNA, the CDR3 is TGTGCCAGCAGCTTTCACACAGATACGCAGTATTTT. Its translation is CASSFHTDTQYF.

This clone was seen a single time. The rearrangement joins TRBV10-3 to TRBJ2-3, with D perhaps matching TRBD1 or TRBD2 (7 bases each). The CDR3 totals 15 residues. The germline V and J ends were trimmed by 6 bases and 0 bases, with 13 bases remaining between them. CDR1 is ENHRY, CDR2 SYGVKD, per germline. The DNA of the CDR3 is TGTGCCATCAGGAGACAGGGAGGGAGCACAGATACGCAGTATTTT. Protein sequence: CAIRRQGGSTDTQYF.